One T cell receptor beta chain is described in this entry. Its antigen is undetermined. These data belong to a study of T cell responses to AZD1222 COVID-19 vaccine. Profiling relied on immunoSEQ multiplex PCR, and the TCRdb table lists in-frame clones only, not all of them. The sample holds about 110,000 clones, roughly 89% seen once. Study-wide points: With dominance at 160-218 and 743-854, vaccine-associated CD4 TCRs spanned spike. Most donors were white British and more were female, and clonal diversity was possibly underestimated. Reportedly, nearly half of unique spike TCRs recognized epitopes outside B.1.351/B.1.1.7 mutations.

This receptor was identified in an adult who received the AZD1222 COVID-19 vaccine. The source was peripheral blood, collected 28 days after the second AZD1222 dose.

In DNA, the CDR3 is TGTGCCAGCAGTTTATCGGGCGACAATCAGCCCCAGCATTTT. Translated, it gives CASSLSGDNQPQHF. The rearrangement links TRBV27 to TRBJ1-5; the D is unclear. Germline lookup yields CDR1 MNHEY and CDR2 SMNVEV (reference sequence). The CDR3 is made up of 14 amino acids. V lost 0 bases and J 3 bases, leaving 6 bases between the germline ends.